This TCR beta chain was documented in a study of shared clonotypes between healthy human individuals. General observations from the study: In general, naive subsets displayed greater estimated richness than memory subsets did. For naive CD4 cells, roughly 5% of clonotypes were shared across a few donors. Sequencing depth was a factor that was expected to affect clonotype sharing among donors.

Produced via immunoSEQ multiplex PCR; TCRdb's table is partial and in-frame only. This table holds roughly 2.5 million clones, approximately 92% found once. Losses at the gene ends were 0 bases for V and 0 bases for J; bases not matched to a gene: 7. Per the germline V gene, CDR1 is SGHRS and CDR2 is YFSETQ. CDR3 length equals 18 residues. In the case of this clone: Antigen: not known.

This TCR derives from a man between 18 and 29 years old in good health. The V call is TRBV5-1, the J call TRBJ2-1, with 9 bases fitting TRBD2. Sequencing input: naive CD4+ T cells sorted from blood. The sample's subset: CD45RA+ positively selected. CDR3 in amino acids: CASSLAGTSLYSYNEQFF. CDR3 DNA: TGCGCCAGCAGCTTGGCGGGGACTAGCCTTTACTCCTACAATGAGCAGTTCTTC. The variable domain in full, completed from reference TRBV5-1 and TRBJ2-1, reads KAGVTQTPRYLIKTRGQQVTLSCSPISGHRSVSWYQQTPGQGLQFLFEYFSETQRNKGNFPGRFSGRQFSNSRSEMNVSTLELGDSALYLCASSLAGTSLYSYNEQFFGPGTRLTVL.